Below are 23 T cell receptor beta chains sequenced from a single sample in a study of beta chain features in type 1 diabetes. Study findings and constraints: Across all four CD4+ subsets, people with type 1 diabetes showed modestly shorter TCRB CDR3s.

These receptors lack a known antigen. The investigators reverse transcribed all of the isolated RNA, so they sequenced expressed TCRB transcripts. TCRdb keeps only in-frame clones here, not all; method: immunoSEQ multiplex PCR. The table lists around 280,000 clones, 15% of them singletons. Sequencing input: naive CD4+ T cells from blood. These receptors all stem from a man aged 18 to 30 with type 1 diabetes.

CDR3 sequence: CAISSTDRTFSNQPQHF. The CDR3 nucleotides read TGTGCCATCAGTTCTACCGACAGGACCTTTAGCAATCAGCCCCAGCATTTT. The rearrangement uses TRBV10-3 and TRBJ1-5, with D possibly being TRBD1 (6 bases). The CDR3 is made up of 17 amino acids. Per germline, CDR1 ENHRY and CDR2 SYGVKD. V lost 5 bases, J lost 0 bases, and 17 bases lay in between.

The CDR3 reads CAIRGSAGTSGTNEQFF. CDR3 nucleotides: TGTGCCATCAGAGGAAGCGCCGGGACTAGCGGGACGAATGAGCAGTTCTTC. The chain uses TRBV10-3 and TRBJ2-1, with 13 nucleotides matching TRBD2. The V gene's germline CDR1 is ENHRY and CDR2 SYGVKD. CDR3 length: 17 residues. V was clipped by 6 bases and J by 7 bases; unmatched bases: 12.

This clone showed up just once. CDR3 amino acids: CASSSLSGLAYEQYF. The CDR3 DNA follows: TGCGCCAGCAGCTCCCTTAGCGGGTTGGCCTACGAGCAGTACTTC. The chain recombines TRBV5-1 with TRBJ2-7; 7 positions agree with TRBD2. CDR1 and CDR2 from the germline V gene are SGHRS and YFSETQ. CDR3 length equals 15 residues. Trimming cost V 3 bases and J 2 bases; bases outside gene matches: 8.

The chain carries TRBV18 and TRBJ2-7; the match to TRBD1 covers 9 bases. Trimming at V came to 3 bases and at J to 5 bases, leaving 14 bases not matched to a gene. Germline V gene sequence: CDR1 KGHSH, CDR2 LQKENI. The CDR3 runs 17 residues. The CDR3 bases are TGTGCCAGCTCACCTGGGCAATCCGGGACAGGGACTGACGAGCAGTACTTC. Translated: CASSPGQSGTGTDEQYF. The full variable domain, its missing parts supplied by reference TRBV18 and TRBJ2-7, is NAGVMQNPRHLVRRRGQEARLRCSPMKGHSHVYWYRQLPEEGLKFMVYLQKENIIDESGMPKERFSAEFPKEGPSILRIQQVVRGDSAAYFCASSPGQSGTGTDEQYFGPGTRLTVT.

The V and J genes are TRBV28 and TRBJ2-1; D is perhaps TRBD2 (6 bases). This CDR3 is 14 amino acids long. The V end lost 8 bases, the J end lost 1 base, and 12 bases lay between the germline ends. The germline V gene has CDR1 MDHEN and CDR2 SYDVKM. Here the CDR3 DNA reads TGTGCCAGCCAGACAGCGGGTTCCTACAATGAGCAGTTCTTC. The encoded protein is CASQTAGSYNEQFF.

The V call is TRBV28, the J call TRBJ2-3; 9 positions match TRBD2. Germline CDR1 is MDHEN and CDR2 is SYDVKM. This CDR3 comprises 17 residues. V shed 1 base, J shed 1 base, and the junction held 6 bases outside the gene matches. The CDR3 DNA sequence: TGTGCCAGCAGTTTATCGGCGGGGGGGCCCGGCACAGATACGCAGTATTTT. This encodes CASSLSAGGPGTDTQYF.

The CDR3 DNA reads as TGTGCCAGCAGTCGGGGAGCGAACACCGGGGAGCTGTTTTTT. Its translation: CASSRGANTGELFF. The chain has TRBV6-5 and TRBJ2-2, with D perhaps TRBD2 (5 bases). Deletions cut 5 bases from V and 0 bases from J, with 7 bases between. The CDR3 is 14 amino acids. CDR1 and CDR2 from the germline V gene are MNHEY and SVGAGI.

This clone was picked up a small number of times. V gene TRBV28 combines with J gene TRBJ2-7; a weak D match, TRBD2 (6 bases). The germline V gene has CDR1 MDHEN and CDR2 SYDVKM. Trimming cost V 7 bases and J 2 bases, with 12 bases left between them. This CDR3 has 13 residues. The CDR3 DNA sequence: TGTGCCAGCACCCTGGAGGGCACCTACGAGCAGTACTTC. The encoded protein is CASTLEGTYEQYF.

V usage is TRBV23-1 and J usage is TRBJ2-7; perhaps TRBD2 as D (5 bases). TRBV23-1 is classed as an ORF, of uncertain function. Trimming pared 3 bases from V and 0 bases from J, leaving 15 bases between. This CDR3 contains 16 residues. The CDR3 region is CASSHPTPGSSYEQYF. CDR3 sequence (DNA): TGCGCCAGCAGTCATCCCACCCCGGGAAGCTCCTACGAGCAGTACTTC.

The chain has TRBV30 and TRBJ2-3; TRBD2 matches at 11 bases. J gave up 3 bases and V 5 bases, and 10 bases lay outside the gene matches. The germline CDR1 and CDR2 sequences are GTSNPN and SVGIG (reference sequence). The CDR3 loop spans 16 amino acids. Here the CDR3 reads CAWSIAGGPGTDTQYF. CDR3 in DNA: TGTGCCTGGTCCATAGCGGGAGGGCCAGGTACAGATACGCAGTATTTT.

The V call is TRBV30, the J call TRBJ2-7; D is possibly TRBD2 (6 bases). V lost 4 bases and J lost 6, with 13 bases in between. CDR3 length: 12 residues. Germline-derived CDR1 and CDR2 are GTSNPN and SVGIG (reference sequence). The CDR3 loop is CAWNPGLSEQYF. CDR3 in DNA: TGTGCCTGGAACCCGGGACTTTCCGAGCAGTACTTC. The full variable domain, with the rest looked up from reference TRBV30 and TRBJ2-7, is SQTIHQWPATLVQPVGSPLSLECTVEGTSNPNLYWYRQAAGRGLQLLFYSVGIGQISSEVPQNLSASRPQDRQFILSSKKLLLSDSGFYLCAWNPGLSEQYFGPGTRLTVT.

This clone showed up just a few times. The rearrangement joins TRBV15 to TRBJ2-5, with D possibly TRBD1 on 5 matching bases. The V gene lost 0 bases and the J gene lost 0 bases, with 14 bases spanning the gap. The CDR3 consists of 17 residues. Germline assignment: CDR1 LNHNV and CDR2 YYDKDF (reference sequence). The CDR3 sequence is CATSRDGADLYQETQYF. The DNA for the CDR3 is TGTGCCACCAGCAGAGATGGGGCAGATCTGTACCAAGAGACCCAGTACTTC.

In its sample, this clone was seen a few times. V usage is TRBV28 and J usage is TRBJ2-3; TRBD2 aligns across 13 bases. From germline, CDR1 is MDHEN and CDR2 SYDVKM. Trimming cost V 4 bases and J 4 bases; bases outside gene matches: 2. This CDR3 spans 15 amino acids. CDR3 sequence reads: CASSWTSGGSDTQYF. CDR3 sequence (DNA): TGTGCCAGCAGTTGGACTAGCGGGGGTTCAGATACGCAGTATTTT.

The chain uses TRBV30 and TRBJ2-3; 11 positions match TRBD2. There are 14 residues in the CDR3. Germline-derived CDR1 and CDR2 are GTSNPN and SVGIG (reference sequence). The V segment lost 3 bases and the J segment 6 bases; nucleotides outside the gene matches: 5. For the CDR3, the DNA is TGTGCCTGGAGACTAGCGGGGGTACTGGATACGCAGTATTTT. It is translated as CAWRLAGVLDTQYF.

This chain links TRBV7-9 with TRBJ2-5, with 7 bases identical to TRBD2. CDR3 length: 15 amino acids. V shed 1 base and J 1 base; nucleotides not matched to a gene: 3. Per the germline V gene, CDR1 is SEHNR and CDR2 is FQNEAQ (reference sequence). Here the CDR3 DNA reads TGTGCCAGCAGCTTAGTAGCGGGTCCCCAAGAGACCCAGTACTTC. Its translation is CASSLVAGPQETQYF. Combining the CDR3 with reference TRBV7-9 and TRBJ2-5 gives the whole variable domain DTGVSQNPRHKITKRGQNVTFRCDPISEHNRLYWYRQTLGQGPEFLTYFQNEAQLEKSRLLSDRFSAERPKGSFSTLEIQRTEQGDSAMYLCASSLVAGPQETQYFGPGTRLLVL.

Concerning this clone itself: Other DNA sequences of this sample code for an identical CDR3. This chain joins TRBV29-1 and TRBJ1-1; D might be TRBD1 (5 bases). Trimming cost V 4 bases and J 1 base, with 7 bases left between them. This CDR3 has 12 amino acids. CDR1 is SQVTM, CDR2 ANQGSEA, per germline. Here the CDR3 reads CSVGQGNTEAFF. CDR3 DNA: TGCAGCGTTGGGCAGGGGAACACTGAAGCTTTCTTT.

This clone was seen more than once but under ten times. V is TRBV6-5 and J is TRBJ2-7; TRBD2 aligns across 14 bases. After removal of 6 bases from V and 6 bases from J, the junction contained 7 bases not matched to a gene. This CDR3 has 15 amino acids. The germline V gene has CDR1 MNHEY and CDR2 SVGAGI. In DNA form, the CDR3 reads TGTGCCAGCAGCCGGGGGACTAGCGGGGGAGTCGAGCAGTACTTC. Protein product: CASSRGTSGGVEQYF.

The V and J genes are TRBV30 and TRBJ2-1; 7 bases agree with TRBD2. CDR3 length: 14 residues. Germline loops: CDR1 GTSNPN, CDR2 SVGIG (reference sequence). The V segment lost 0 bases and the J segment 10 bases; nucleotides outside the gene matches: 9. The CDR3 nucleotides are TGTGCCTGGAGTGTACTCGCGGGAGCAGGAGAGCAGTTCTTC. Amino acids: CAWSVLAGAGEQFF.

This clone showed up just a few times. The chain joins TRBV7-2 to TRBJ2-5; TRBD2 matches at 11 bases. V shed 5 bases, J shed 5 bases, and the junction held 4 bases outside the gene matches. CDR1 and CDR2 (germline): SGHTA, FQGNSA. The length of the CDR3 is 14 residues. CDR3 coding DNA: TGTGCCAGCAGCAATAGCGGGGGGGCCGAGACCCAGTACTTC. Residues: CASSNSGGAETQYF.

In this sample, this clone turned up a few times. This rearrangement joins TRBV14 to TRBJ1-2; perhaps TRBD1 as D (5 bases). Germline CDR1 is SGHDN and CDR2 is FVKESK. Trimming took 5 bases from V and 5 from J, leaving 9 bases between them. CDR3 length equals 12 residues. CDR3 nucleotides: TGTGCCAGCAGCGAACAGGATTATGGCTACACCTTC. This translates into CASSEQDYGYTF.

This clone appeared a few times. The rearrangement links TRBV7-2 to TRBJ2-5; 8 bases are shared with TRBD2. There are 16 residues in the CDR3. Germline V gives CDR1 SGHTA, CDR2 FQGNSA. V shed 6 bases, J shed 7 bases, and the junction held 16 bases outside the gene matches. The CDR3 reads CASSFLSGGSGGTQYF. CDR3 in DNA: TGTGCCAGCAGTTTCCTCAGCGGGGGCTCGGGGGGGACCCAGTACTTC.

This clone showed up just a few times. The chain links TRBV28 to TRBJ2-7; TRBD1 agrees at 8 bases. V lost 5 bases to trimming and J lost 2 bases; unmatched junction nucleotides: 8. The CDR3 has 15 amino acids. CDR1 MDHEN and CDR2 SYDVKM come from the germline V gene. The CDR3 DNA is TGTGCCAGCAGTCCCGGACAGGGTGGTGCCTACGAGCAGTACTTC. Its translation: CASSPGQGGAYEQYF.

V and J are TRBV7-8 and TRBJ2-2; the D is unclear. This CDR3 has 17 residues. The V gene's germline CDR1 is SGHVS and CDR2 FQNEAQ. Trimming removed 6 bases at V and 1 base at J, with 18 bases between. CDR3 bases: TGTGCCAGCAGTCTAAGGTGGCGGCTAAAGAACACCGGGGAGCTGTTTTTT. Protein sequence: CASSLRWRLKNTGELFF.